The 26 T cell receptor beta chains below all came from one sample that was sequenced in a study of blood T cells in healthy people across ages. For the second PCR, which ran for 7 to 11 cycles, a sample-barcoded 5' primer and a J-beta primer mix were used. TCRdb passed the 5' RACE reads through MiXCR, listing each CDR3 protein once. The repertoire holds roughly 1,500,000 distinct CDR3 sequences, with almost 35% as singletons. Input material: blood. All receptors come from a woman in her thirties in good health.

With respect to this clonotype: A much larger clonotype is one base distant, so this may be a read error. The CDR3 reads CSMAASGDRYNEQFF. As DNA, the CDR3 is TGCAGCATGGCGGCTAGCGGGGACCGGTACAATGAGCAGTTCTTC. The chain carries TRBV29-1 and TRBJ2-1, with 9 nucleotides matching TRBD2. With 8 bases clipped from V and 4 bases from J, the junction kept 12 bases outside the gene matches. Per germline, CDR1 SQVTM and CDR2 ANQGSEA. The CDR3 covers 15 residues.

The chain joins TRBV4-1 to TRBJ2-7; D not resolved. Germline V lookup: CDR1 MGHRA, CDR2 YSYEKL. This CDR3 is 16 amino acids long. The V gene lost 0 bases and the J gene lost 0 bases, with 12 bases spanning the gap. The chain's CDR3 is CASSQDLTVSSYEQYF. CDR3 sequence (DNA): TGCGCCAGCAGCCAAGATTTGACGGTAAGCTCCTACGAGCAGTACTTC.

The chain links TRBV14 to TRBJ2-1, with 7 nucleotides matching TRBD2. Unmatched junction bases numbered 13, after V lost 5 bases and J lost 9 bases. The CDR3 consists of 15 residues. Per germline, CDR1 SGHDN and CDR2 FVKESK. The CDR3 sequence: CASSEVAGDRPEQFF. For the CDR3, the DNA is TGTGCCAGCAGCGAAGTGGCGGGAGATCGACCTGAGCAGTTCTTC.

CDR3 loop: CASPRGRPMNTEAFF. The CDR3 coding sequence is TGTGCCAGCCCGCGTGGAAGACCTATGAACACTGAAGCTTTCTTT. This chain uses TRBV6-7 with TRBJ1-1; D unclear. TRBV6-7 is assigned to the ORF class and has an uncertain function. V lost 8 bases and J lost 0, with 16 bases in between. The CDR3 runs 15 residues.

This clonotype was seen repeatedly, ten times or more. This chain joins TRBV4-1 and TRBJ2-5; D gene ambiguous. The CDR3 is made up of 16 amino acids. The germline V and J ends were trimmed by 0 bases and 0 bases, with 11 bases remaining between them. Germline-derived CDR1 and CDR2 are MGHRA and YSYEKL. CDR3: CASSQELRKYQETQYF. CDR3 coding DNA: TGCGCCAGCAGCCAAGAGTTGCGAAAGTACCAAGAGACCCAGTACTTC.

V gene TRBV14 combines with J gene TRBJ2-1; no definite D call. Trimming removed 3 bases from V and 4 bases from J, with 16 bases in between. The CDR3 extends over 16 amino acids. Germline-derived CDR1 and CDR2 are SGHDN and FVKESK. CDR3 bases: TGTGCCAGCAGCCAGTTACAGACCCCGCTGTACAATGAGCAGTTCTTC. Protein product: CASSQLQTPLYNEQFF.

This clonotype was seen more than once but under ten times. The chain links TRBV7-2 to TRBJ2-7, with TRBD2 matching 10 bases. The CDR3 runs to 16 residues. With V trimmed by 5 bases and J by 0 bases, 7 bases remained unmatched. The germline gives CDR1 SGHTA, CDR2 FQGNSA. CDR3 amino acids: CASSLGLAHYSYEQYF. CDR3 DNA sequence: TGTGCCAGCAGCCTGGGACTAGCGCACTACTCCTACGAGCAGTACTTC.

This clonotype was seen only a few times. V usage is TRBV23-1 and J usage is TRBJ1-2; D gene uncertain. Being an ORF, TRBV23-1 has a function that is uncertain. This CDR3 comprises 14 residues. With 6 bases removed from V and 8 bases from J, the gap between germline ends came to 19 bases. The chain's CDR3 is CASRTADPTRGYTF. The CDR3 DNA follows: TGCGCCAGCAGAACAGCGGACCCTACTCGGGGCTACACCTTC.

This clonotype was seen only a few times. The chain employs TRBV27 and TRBJ2-1; 9 positions agree with TRBD2. The V gene's germline CDR1 is MNHEY and CDR2 SMNVEV (reference sequence). The CDR3 has 15 residues. J lost 8 bases, V lost 5 bases, and 10 bases had no gene match. The CDR3 reads CASSPAAGGYHEQFF. The CDR3 nucleotides are TGTGCCAGCAGTCCAGCGGCGGGAGGGTATCATGAGCAGTTCTTC.

This clonotype was seen a single time. The rearrangement joins TRBV21-1 to TRBJ1-1. TRBV21-1 is a pseudogene. CDR3 length: 16 residues. The CDR3 nucleotides are TGTGCCAGCAGCAAAGCGCTCGAAGACCTGAACACTGAAGCTTTCTTT. Its protein is CASSKALEDLNTEAFF.

V usage is TRBV29-1 and J usage is TRBJ2-1, with 8 bases that match TRBD2. Germline V gene data show CDR1 as SQVTM and CDR2 as ANQGSEA. The CDR3 sequence is 16 residues long. Trimming removed 8 bases from V and 8 bases from J; junction bases left unmatched: 20. CDR3 nucleotide sequence: TGCAGCCTCGAAAGGGGAACGGGAGGGCCTTTCGATGAGCAGTTCTTC. This encodes CSLERGTGGPFDEQFF.

This clonotype was detected a few times. V usage is TRBV27 and J usage is TRBJ1-5; perhaps TRBD1 as D (5 bases). The CDR3 is made up of 13 amino acids. V was trimmed by 6 bases and J by 4 bases, leaving 10 bases between them. The germline CDR1 and CDR2 sequences are MNHEY and SMNVEV (reference sequence). The CDR3 coding sequence is TGTGCCAGCAGGCCCCAGGGAAATCAGCCCCAGCATTTT. Protein product: CASRPQGNQPQHF.

This clonotype was detected only a few times. One junction end disagrees with the germline gene, perhaps due to a read error. This rearrangement joins TRBV4-1 to TRBJ1-6, with 8 bases that match TRBD1. CDR3 length equals 15 residues. Germline CDR1 and CDR2: MGHRA and YSYEKL. The CDR3 reads CASNQERTGRAPLHF. CDR3 DNA sequence: TGCGCCAGCAACCAAGAACGGACAGGGAGAGCACCCCTCCACTTT.

Points on this clonotype: A much bigger clone sits one base away, suggesting this may be a read error. The J gene is TRBJ2-7, the V gene TRBV20-1, with D uncertain. Germline V gives CDR1 DFQATT, CDR2 SNEGSKA (reference sequence). Trimming took off 5 bases at V and 2 bases at J, with 13 bases between the two ends. The CDR3 spans 13 residues. CDR3 sequence: CSAGVSGAYEQYF. The CDR3 coding sequence is TGCAGTGCTGGAGTCTCAGGAGCCTACGAGCAGTACTTC.

In this sample, this clonotype turned up many times. The CDR3 region is CASSQLGLPIETQYF. The CDR3 DNA is TGCGCCAGCAGCCAATTGGGACTCCCGATAGAGACCCAGTACTTC. V and J are TRBV4-1 and TRBJ2-5; D possibly corresponds to TRBD2 (6 bases). Germline V gene data show CDR1 as MGHRA and CDR2 as YSYEKL. This CDR3 region has 15 residues. The V and J ends lost 2 bases and 4 bases respectively, with 14 bases between them.

This clonotype turned up a few times. The chain employs TRBV13 and TRBJ1-2, with 9 bases identical to TRBD1. This CDR3 contains 14 residues. The germline V gene encodes CDR1 PRHDT and CDR2 FYEKMQ (reference sequence). V dropped 7 bases and J dropped 7; count of bases not matched to a gene: 10. In nucleotides, the CDR3 is TGTGCCAGCACCGAGGGACAGGGCCAAATTGGCTACACCTTC. The encoded protein is CASTEGQGQIGYTF. Full variable domain (rest looked up from reference TRBV13 and TRBJ1-2): AAGVIQSPRHLIKEKRETATLKCYPIPRHDTVYWYQQGPGQDPQFLISFYEKMQSDKGSIPDRFSAQQFSDYHSELNMSSLELGDSALYFCASTEGQGQIGYTFGSGTRLTVV.

The V and J genes are TRBV10-2 and TRBJ1-2; unclear D gene. V lost 6 bases to trimming and J lost 8 bases, with 19 bases between them. The germline V gene has CDR1 WSHSY and CDR2 SAAADI. This CDR3 contains 14 residues. This CDR3 reads CASRERQAGDGYTF. For the CDR3, the DNA is TGCGCCAGCAGGGAGAGGCAGGCAGGAGACGGCTACACCTTC.

The chain combines TRBV20-1 with TRBJ2-7, with D perhaps matching TRBD1 or TRBD2 (5 bases each). Germline CDR1 and CDR2: DFQATT and SNEGSKA (reference sequence). Trimming stripped 4 bases from V and 3 bases from J, with 16 bases between. The CDR3 covers 14 residues. The DNA of the CDR3 is TGCAGTGCTACCGGGGACGCCGGAATCTACGAGCAGTACTTC. It yields the protein CSATGDAGIYEQYF.

The rearrangement links TRBV20-1 to TRBJ2-5; weak D call: TRBD2 (5 bases). The germline V and J ends were trimmed by 0 bases and 5 bases, with 13 bases remaining between them. The CDR3 is made up of 14 amino acids. Germline CDR1 DFQATT, CDR2 SNEGSKA (reference sequence). The CDR3 reads CSARDGRRRETQYF. The CDR3 DNA reads as TGCAGTGCTAGAGACGGTAGGAGGAGGGAGACCCAGTACTTC.

The chain joins TRBV7-9 to TRBJ2-3; D tentatively fits TRBD1 or TRBD2 (5 bases each). V shed 0 bases and J shed 4 bases, with 14 bases lying between them. Germline V lookup: CDR1 SEHNR, CDR2 FQNEAQ (reference sequence). This CDR3 has 16 amino acids. CDR3 sequence: CASSLALRGVPDTQYF. DNA of the CDR3: TGTGCCAGCAGCTTAGCGCTAAGAGGGGTCCCAGATACGCAGTATTTT. The variable domain in full, with the rest retrieved from reference TRBV7-9 and TRBJ2-3, is DTGVSQNPRHKITKRGQNVTFRCDPISEHNRLYWYRQTLGQGPEFLTYFQNEAQLEKSRLLSDRFSAERPKGSFSTLEIQRTEQGDSAMYLCASSLALRGVPDTQYFGPGTRLTVL.

This clonotype was counted a single time. The chain uses TRBV5-6 and TRBJ2-7; 13 nucleotides agree with TRBD2. The CDR3 is made up of 17 amino acids. V shed 0 bases, J shed 2 bases, and the junction held 5 bases outside the gene matches. In germline, CDR1 is SGHDT, CDR2 YYEEEE. The CDR3 protein is CASSLGLAGGLAYEQYF. The CDR3 nucleotides read TGTGCCAGCAGCTTGGGACTAGCGGGAGGACTCGCCTACGAGCAGTACTTC.

This clonotype was seen a few times. The J gene is TRBJ2-3, the V gene TRBV6-5; no clear D gene. Trimming removed 2 bases from V and 5 bases from J, with 11 bases in between. CDR1 MNHEY and CDR2 SVGAGI come from the germline V gene. This CDR3 region has 14 residues. The CDR3 sequence is CASSYGSLGDTQYF. In nucleotides, the CDR3 is TGTGCCAGCAGTTACGGAAGCCTGGGAGATACGCAGTATTTT.

This clonotype turned up a few times. Being one base from a much bigger clone, this may be a read error. This sequence joins TRBV11-2 and TRBJ2-5; no clear D. The germline V gene encodes CDR1 SGHAT and CDR2 FQNNGV. The CDR3 is made up of 13 amino acids. CDR3 sequence: CAGSLNNQETQYF. The CDR3 DNA reads TGTGCCGGCAGCTTAAACAATCAAGAGACCCAGTACTTC.

The chain combines TRBV20-1 with TRBJ2-1; TRBD2 aligns across 13 bases. Trimming removed 6 bases from V and 8 bases from J; junction bases left unmatched: 13. Germline V gene sequence: CDR1 DFQATT, CDR2 SNEGSKA (reference sequence). This CDR3 has 16 amino acids. CDR3 amino acids: CSATGTSGTLRDEQFF. The CDR3 coding sequence is TGCAGTGCAACCGGGACTAGCGGGACCCTTCGGGATGAGCAGTTCTTC.

This clonotype was counted a few times. V usage is TRBV4-1 and J usage is TRBJ2-1, with D perhaps TRBD2 (5 bases). The CDR3 length is 14 residues. CDR1 and CDR2 (germline): MGHRA, YSYEKL. V lost 0 bases and J lost 10, with 13 bases in between. The CDR3 loop reads CASSQEAEGREQFF. The CDR3 DNA reads as TGCGCCAGCAGCCAAGAGGCTGAGGGAAGGGAGCAGTTCTTC.

This clonotype was seen at least ten times. This rearrangement joins TRBV5-6 to TRBJ2-5; D perhaps matches TRBD1 (5 bases). The V gene's germline CDR1 is SGHDT and CDR2 YYEEEE. Trimming took off 0 bases at V and 5 bases at J, with 11 bases between the two ends. CDR3 length: 14 residues. This CDR3 reads CASSLAGIRETQYF. The CDR3 region has the DNA TGTGCCAGCAGCTTGGCAGGGATACGGGAGACCCAGTACTTC.